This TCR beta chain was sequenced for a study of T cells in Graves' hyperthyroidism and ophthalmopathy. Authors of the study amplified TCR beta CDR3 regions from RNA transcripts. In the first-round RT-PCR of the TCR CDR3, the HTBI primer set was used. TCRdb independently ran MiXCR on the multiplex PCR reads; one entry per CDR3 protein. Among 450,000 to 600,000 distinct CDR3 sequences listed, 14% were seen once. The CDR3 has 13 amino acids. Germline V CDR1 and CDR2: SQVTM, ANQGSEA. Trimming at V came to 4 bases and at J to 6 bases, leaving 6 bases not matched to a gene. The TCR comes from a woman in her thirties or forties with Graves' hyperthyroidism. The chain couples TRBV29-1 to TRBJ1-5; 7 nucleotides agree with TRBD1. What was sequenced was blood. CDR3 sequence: CSVGDRAGQPQHF. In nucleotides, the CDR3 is TGCAGCGTTGGAGACAGGGCCGGTCAGCCCCAGCATTTT.